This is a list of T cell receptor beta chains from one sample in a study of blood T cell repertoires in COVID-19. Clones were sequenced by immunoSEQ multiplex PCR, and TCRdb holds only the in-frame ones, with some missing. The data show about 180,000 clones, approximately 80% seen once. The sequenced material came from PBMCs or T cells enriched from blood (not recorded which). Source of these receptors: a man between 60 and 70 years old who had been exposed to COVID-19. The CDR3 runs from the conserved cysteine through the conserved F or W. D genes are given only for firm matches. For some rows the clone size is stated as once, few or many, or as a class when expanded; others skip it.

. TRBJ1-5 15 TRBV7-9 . TGTGCCAGCAGCTCCAGTGGGGGGTTACGCCAGCCCCAGCATTTT CASSSSGGLRQPQHF
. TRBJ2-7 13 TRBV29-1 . TGCAGCGCCCAAGAAGGAAGCGGCTACGAGCAGTACTTC CSAQEGSGYEQYF
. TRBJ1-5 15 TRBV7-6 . TGTGCCAGCAGCTTACCCGGGGGGAGCAATCAGCCCCAGCATTTT CASSLPGGSNQPQHF
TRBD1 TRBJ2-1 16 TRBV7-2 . TGTGCCAGCAGCTTAGCCATCGCAGGGGGCCACAATGAGCAGTTCTTC CASSLAIAGGHNEQFF
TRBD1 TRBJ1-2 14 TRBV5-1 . TGCGCCAGCAGGCCCGGAGGGGGCGACTATGGCTACACCTTC CASRPGGGDYGYTF
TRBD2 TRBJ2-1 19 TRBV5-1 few TGCGCCAGCAGCTTGGGACTAGCGGGAGGGGCAATGGAAAACAGACCGCAGTTCTTC CASSLGLAGGAMENRPQFF
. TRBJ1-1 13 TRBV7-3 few TGTGCCAGCAGCGCCGGACGGGGGACTGAAGCTTTCTTT CASSAGRGTEAFF
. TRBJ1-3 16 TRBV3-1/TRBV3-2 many TGTGCCAGCAGCCAATCCAGTCCCCCCTCTGGAAACACCATATATTTT CASSQSSPPSGNTIYF
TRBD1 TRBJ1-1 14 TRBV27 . TGTGCCAGCAGTTTTACGACAGGGCTCACTGAAGCTTTCTTT CASSFTTGLTEAFF
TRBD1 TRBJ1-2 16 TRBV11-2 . TGTGCCAGCAGCTTAGATTTGGGGACAGGCTTTGGTGGCTACACCTTC CASSLDLGTGFGGYTF
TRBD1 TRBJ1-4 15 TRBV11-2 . TGTGCCAGCAGCTCCGGACAGGTTTCTAAAGAAAAACTGTTTTTT CASSSGQVSKEKLFF
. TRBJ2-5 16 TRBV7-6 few TGTGCCAGCAGCTTAGCGGCTAGCCGACTTCAAGAGACCCAGTACTTC CASSLAASRLQETQYF
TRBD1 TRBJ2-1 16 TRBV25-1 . TGTGCCAGCAGTGAATATATAGGGACAGGGCTAAATGAGCAGTTCTTC CASSEYIGTGLNEQFF
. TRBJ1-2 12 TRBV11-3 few TGTGCCAGCAGCTTAGCAGGGTTTGGCTACACCTTC CASSLAGFGYTF
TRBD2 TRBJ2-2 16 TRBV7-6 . TGTGCCAGCAGCTCCCAGACTAGCGGGACAACCGGGGAGCTGTTTTTT CASSSQTSGTTGELFF
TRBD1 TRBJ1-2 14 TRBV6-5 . TGTGCCAGCAGGCGGGGACAGGGAAACTATGGCTACACCTTC CASRRGQGNYGYTF
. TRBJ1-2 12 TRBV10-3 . TGTGCCATCACGCAAGATGGCTCGGGCTACACCTTC CAITQDGSGYTF
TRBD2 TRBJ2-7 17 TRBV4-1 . TGCGCCAGCAGCCAAGATGATCGGCGGGAGGTACCCTACGAGCAGTACTTC CASSQDDRREVPYEQYF
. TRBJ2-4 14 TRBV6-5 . TGTGCCAGCAGTAATGCGGGACAGAAAAACATTCAGTACTTC CASSNAGQKNIQYF
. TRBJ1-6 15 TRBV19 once TGTGCCAGTAGTCCGGGATTGGCGGGTGGTTCACCCCTCCACTTT CASSPGLAGGSPLHF
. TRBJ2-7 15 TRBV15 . TGTGCCACCAGCAGAGATCACCAGGCTTCCTACGAGCAGTACTTC CATSRDHQASYEQYF
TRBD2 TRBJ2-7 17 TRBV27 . TGTGCCAGCAGTTATACCCACCGACTAGCGGGAGTTCACGAGCAGTACTTC CASSYTHRLAGVHEQYF
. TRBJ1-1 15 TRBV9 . TGTGCCAGCAGCCCCTTCCCGGGGGGGAACACTGAAGCTTTCTTT CASSPFPGGNTEAFF
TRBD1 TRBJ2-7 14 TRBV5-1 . TGCGCCAGCAGCAGGGACAGATCGGTCAGCGAGCAGTACTTC CASSRDRSVSEQYF
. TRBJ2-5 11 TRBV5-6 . TGTGCCAGCAGCCTTAGAGAGACCCAGTACTTC CASSLRETQYF
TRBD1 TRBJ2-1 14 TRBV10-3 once TGTGCCATCAGACAGGGGAACTTACAAAATGAGCAGTTCTTC CAIRQGNLQNEQFF
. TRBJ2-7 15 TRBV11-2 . TGTGCCAGCAGCTTCCAGGGGTCTGGGTCCTACGAGCAGTACTTC CASSFQGSGSYEQYF
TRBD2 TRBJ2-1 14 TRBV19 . TGTGCCAGTGGGACGGGACTAGCGTCCAATGAGCAGTTCTTC CASGTGLASNEQFF
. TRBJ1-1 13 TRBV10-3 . TGTGCCATCAGTGTGGATGAGACAGTTGAAGCTTTCTTT CAISVDETVEAFF
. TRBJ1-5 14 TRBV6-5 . TGTGCCAGCAGGTACGACAGTAGCAATCAGCCCCAGCATTTT CASRYDSSNQPQHF
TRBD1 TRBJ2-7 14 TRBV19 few TGTGCCAGTAGTCGCGGGACAGGGGGCACCGAGCAGTACTTC CASSRGTGGTEQYF
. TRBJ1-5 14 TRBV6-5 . TGTGCCAGCCGGGACACAGTTAGCAATCAGCCCCAGCATTTT CASRDTVSNQPQHF
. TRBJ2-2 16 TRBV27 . TGTGCCAGCCGTCCCTATGAGGGTCTGGGCACCGGGGAGCTGTTTTTT CASRPYEGLGTGELFF
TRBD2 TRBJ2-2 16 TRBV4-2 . TGTGCCAGCAGCCAGACTAGCGGGAGGGTTCCCGGGGAGCTGTTTTTT CASSQTSGRVPGELFF
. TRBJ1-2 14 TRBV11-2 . TGTGCCAGCAGCCCCGGGAACTCTAACTATGGCTACACCTTC CASSPGNSNYGYTF
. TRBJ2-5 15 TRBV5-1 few TGCGCCAGCAGAAATCAAGCGGACCCCGAAGAGACCCAGTACTTC CASRNQADPEETQYF
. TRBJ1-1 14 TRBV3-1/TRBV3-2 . TGTGCCAGCAGCCAAGTGGAGGCGAGAACTGAAGCTTTCTTT CASSQVEARTEAFF
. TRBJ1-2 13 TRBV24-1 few TGTGCCACCAGTGAGCTACAGGGTGGTGGCTACACCTTC CATSELQGGGYTF
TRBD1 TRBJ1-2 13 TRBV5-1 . TGCGCCAGCAGCTGGGGACAGAGTTATGGCTACACCTTC CASSWGQSYGYTF
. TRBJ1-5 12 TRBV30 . TGTGCCTGGAGTGTACGGGGGGAGCTGGTGCATTTT CAWSVRGELVHF
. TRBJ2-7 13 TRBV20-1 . TGCAGTGCTAGTTTGGGGCAGGCCTACGAGCAGTACTTC CSASLGQAYEQYF
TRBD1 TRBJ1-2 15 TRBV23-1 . TGCGCCAGCAATGGAGGACAGGGATCCGACCCTGGCTACACCTTC CASNGGQGSDPGYTF
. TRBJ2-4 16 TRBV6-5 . TGTGCCAGCAGTTATGCGGGATCGACGAGCAAAAACATTCAGTACTTC CASSYAGSTSKNIQYF